These 20 T cell receptor beta chains originate from one sample sequenced in a study of blood T cells in healthy people across ages. Primers used in a second PCR of roughly 6 to 12 cycles were a sample-barcoded 5' primer and a J-beta primer mix. TCRdb re-called the 5' RACE reads with MiXCR, one entry per CDR3 protein. Among about 1.7 million distinct CDR3 sequences, 28% were seen once, and the ten largest hold more than 6%. The sequencing sample was made of blood. Every receptor here comes from a young woman in good health.

The chain carries TRBV6-6 and TRBJ2-4, with no clear D. V lost 2 bases to trimming and J lost 3 bases, with 14 bases between them. There are 16 residues in the CDR3. Germline V gene lookup returns CDR1 MNHNY and CDR2 SVGAGI (reference sequence). The CDR3 nucleotides read TGTGCCAGCAGTTACCGGCAGTCCGCCAGCAAAAACATTCAGTACTTC. Its protein is CASSYRQSASKNIQYF.

This chain uses TRBV5-1 with TRBJ2-5, with 10 bases aligning to TRBD1. Trimming took 2 bases from V and 11 from J; bases not matched to a gene: 12. The CDR3 runs to 15 residues. CDR1 is SGHRS and CDR2 is YFSETQ in the germline V gene. This chain's CDR3 is CASSFGDRGLEEQYF. The DNA for the CDR3 is TGCGCCAGCAGCTTTGGTGACAGGGGGCTTGAGGAGCAGTACTTC.

This clonotype was found a few times. V and J are TRBV11-2 and TRBJ2-5; 12 nucleotides align to TRBD2. V lost 5 bases to trimming and J lost 4 bases; unmatched junction nucleotides: 8. The CDR3 extends over 16 amino acids. Germline values: CDR1 SGHAT, CDR2 FQNNGV. DNA of the CDR3: TGTGCCAGCAGCCCCCGGACTAGCGGGGAGGCAGAGACCCAGTACTTC. Its protein is CASSPRTSGEAETQYF.

In nucleotides, the CDR3 is TGTGCCAGCAGTACCCAAGCGGTGCTTAGCACAGATACGCAGTATTTT. Its protein is CASSTQAVLSTDTQYF. The chain couples TRBV6-5 to TRBJ2-3; the D gene is possibly TRBD2 (5 bases). CDR3 length: 16 residues. Trimming shortened V by 5 bases and J by 0 bases, and 15 bases separated the two germline ends. Germline V gene lookup returns CDR1 MNHEY and CDR2 SVGAGI.

The table lists this clonotype with a few counts. This sequence joins TRBV12-3 or TRBV12-4 and TRBJ2-1, with 7 bases lining up with TRBD2. The CDR3 is 14 residues long. Trimming took 6 bases from V and 12 from J; bases not matched to a gene: 14. Written as DNA, the CDR3 is TGTGCCAGCAGAATCCCCACTAGCGCCCAGGGGCAGTTCTTC. Protein: CASRIPTSAQGQFF.

This clonotype has just a few counts. This rearrangement joins TRBV4-3 to TRBJ1-2; D might be TRBD1 (5 bases). CDR3 length: 15 residues. The germline gives CDR1 LGHNA, CDR2 YSLEER. The V end was cut by 0 bases, the J end by 8 bases, with 16 bases between. Written as DNA, the CDR3 is TGCGCCAGCAGCCAAGATGGGGGTGAAGGGTGGGGCTACACCTTC. It codes for CASSQDGGEGWGYTF.

The sample holds many counts of this clonotype. This chain uses TRBV7-2 with TRBJ2-7; 14 positions match TRBD2. The J segment lost 6 bases and the V segment lost 5 bases, leaving 3 bases of the junction unmatched. The germline V gene has CDR1 SGHTA and CDR2 FQGNSA. The CDR3 covers 14 residues. Here the CDR3 DNA reads TGTGCCAGCAGCGCGGGACTAGCGGGAGCCGAGCAGTACTTC. The encoded protein is CASSAGLAGAEQYF.

To note about this clonotype: Being one base from a much bigger clone, this may be a read error. The chain is built from TRBV27 and TRBJ2-3; D unresolved. Germline V lookup: CDR1 MNHEY, CDR2 SMNVEV (reference sequence). This CDR3 is 11 amino acids long. CDR3 in DNA: TGTGCCAGCACGAGTTTAGATGCGCAGTATTTT. Translation: CASTSLDAQYF.

This clonotype was counted only a few times. The rearrangement uses TRBV6-5 and TRBJ2-3; 8 positions match TRBD2. Trimming at V came to 6 bases and at J to 0 bases, leaving 5 bases not matched to a gene. The CDR3 contains 15 residues. The germline CDR1 and CDR2 sequences are MNHEY and SVGAGI. The CDR3 reads CASRSLAGSTDTQYF. The CDR3 bases are TGTGCCAGCAGATCTCTAGCGGGCAGCACAGATACGCAGTATTTT.

This clonotype occurred many times. The rearrangement uses TRBV29-1 and TRBJ1-2, with D perhaps matching TRBD1 (5 bases). Looked up from germline, CDR1 is SQVTM and CDR2 is ANQGSEA. V was cut by 5 bases and J by 4 bases, with 17 bases left in between. This CDR3 comprises 14 residues. CDR3 coding DNA: TGCAGCGTTTTAGTACTGGGACGGATCTATGGCTACACCTTC. Protein product: CSVLVLGRIYGYTF.

There are a few counts of this clonotype. The J gene is TRBJ2-3, the V gene TRBV7-9; D is possibly TRBD1 or TRBD2 (7 bases each). The CDR3 has 15 residues. With 5 bases removed from V and 3 bases from J, the gap between germline ends came to 15 bases. Germline V gene sequence: CDR1 SEHNR, CDR2 FQNEAQ (reference sequence). The CDR3 nucleotides read TGTGCCAGCAGCCCGGGAGGACAGGCGACAGATACGCAGTATTTT. As protein: CASSPGGQATDTQYF.

The chain combines TRBV9 with TRBJ1-2; 7 bases agree with TRBD1. The CDR3 loop spans 14 amino acids. CDR1 and CDR2 from the germline V gene are SGDLS and YYNGEE. The ends lost 3 bases at V and 7 bases at J; junction bases unmatched: 9. The DNA for the CDR3 is TGTGCCAGCAGCGCGACCCAGGGGGGTAGTGGCTACACCTTC. It codes for CASSATQGGSGYTF.

This clonotype has just a few counts. The J gene is TRBJ2-5, the V gene TRBV3-1; 7 nucleotides match TRBD1. The length of the CDR3 is 15 residues. CDR1 is LGHDT and CDR2 is YNNKEL in the germline V gene (reference sequence). J lost 3 bases, V lost 4 bases, and 8 bases had no gene match. CDR3 sequence (DNA): TGTGCCAGCAGCCCTAAGAGGGGGCGCAAAGAGACCCAGTACTTC. Residues: CASSPKRGRKETQYF.

The chain is built from TRBV15 and TRBJ1-1; D is ambiguous. V was clipped by 0 bases and J by 8 bases, with 10 bases between them. In germline, CDR1 is LNHNV, CDR2 YYDKDF (reference sequence). The length of the CDR3 is 13 residues. Written as DNA, the CDR3 is TGTGCCACCAGCAGAGATCTGGGAGGGGAAGCTTTCTTT. Amino acid sequence: CATSRDLGGEAFF.

The chain joins TRBV18 to TRBJ2-1; D is perhaps TRBD2 (5 bases). The CDR3 sequence is 15 residues long. Trimming left V 3 bases short and J 6 bases short, with 15 bases between. Germline CDR1 is KGHSH and CDR2 is LQKENI. The CDR3 here is CASSPQSLGGNEQFF. DNA for the CDR3: TGTGCCAGCTCACCCCAGTCACTAGGAGGCAATGAGCAGTTCTTC.

There are a few counts of this clonotype. V usage is TRBV20-1 and J usage is TRBJ2-3; D is tentatively TRBD1 or TRBD2 (6 bases each). This CDR3 region has 15 residues. Trimming stripped 0 bases from V and 2 bases from J, with 12 bases between. The germline V gene has CDR1 DFQATT and CDR2 SNEGSKA (reference sequence). As DNA, the CDR3 is TGCAGTGCTAGAGATAACAGGGAGGACACAGATACGCAGTATTTT. This encodes CSARDNREDTDTQYF.

The V and J genes are TRBV20-1 and TRBJ2-3; 9 bases match TRBD1. The V and J ends lost 4 bases and 4 bases, in that order; junction bases with no gene match: 9. This CDR3 has 15 amino acids. Germline V gives CDR1 DFQATT, CDR2 SNEGSKA (reference sequence). In DNA, the CDR3 is TGCAGTGCTAATACGGACAGGGGCAAGGCAGATACGCAGTATTTT. Residues: CSANTDRGKADTQYF.

This chain links TRBV7-2 with TRBJ1-1; D possibly corresponds to TRBD1 (6 bases). Trimming stripped 5 bases from V and 9 bases from J, with 16 bases between. This CDR3 has 13 residues. Germline values: CDR1 SGHTA, CDR2 FQGNSA. As DNA, the CDR3 is TGTGCCAGCAGCACGAGGACAGTAATGAAAGCTTTCTTT. As protein: CASSTRTVMKAFF.

This chain joins TRBV5-5 and TRBJ2-1; D is undetermined. Trimming took 4 bases from V and 9 from J, leaving 11 bases between them. Germline CDR1 reads SGHKS; CDR2 reads YYEKEE (reference sequence). The CDR3 spans 12 residues. The chain's CDR3 is CASSRGRAEQFF. CDR3 DNA: TGTGCCAGCAGCCGAGGACGAGCTGAGCAGTTCTTC.

This clonotype has just a few counts. V usage is TRBV29-1 and J usage is TRBJ2-5, with 9 bases identical to TRBD1. V lost 5 bases to trimming and J lost 7 bases; unmatched junction nucleotides: 11. The CDR3 sequence is 14 residues long. Germline values: CDR1 SQVTM, CDR2 ANQGSEA. The CDR3 loop is CSVQSGQGGATQYF. In nucleotides, the CDR3 is TGCAGCGTTCAATCGGGACAGGGTGGAGCGACCCAGTACTTC.